The 18 T cell receptor beta chains below come from one sample, sequenced in a study of blood T cell repertoires in COVID-19. Here immunoSEQ multiplex PCR was the method, and the copy in TCRdb shows in-frame clones only, minus some. There are some 46,000 clones in the sample; around 85% occur only once, and 5.5% to 7.5% lies in the top ten. Sequenced: peripheral blood. The source is a man between 60 and 70 years old with acute or convalescent COVID-19.

The gene calls are TRBV6-5 and TRBJ2-5, with 7 bases that match TRBD2. Germline-derived CDR1 and CDR2 are MNHEY and SVGAGI. V dropped 6 bases and J dropped 5; count of bases not matched to a gene: 3. CDR3 length equals 12 residues. DNA of the CDR3: TGTGCCAGCAGCCCCGGGGGGGAGACCCAGTACTTC. It codes for CASSPGGETQYF.

The rearrangement links TRBV15 to TRBJ1-3; TRBD1 might be the D (5 bases). The CDR3 has 16 residues. Germline lookup yields CDR1 LNHNV and CDR2 YYDKDF (reference sequence). V was clipped by 0 bases and J by 0 bases, with 9 bases between them. The CDR3 region has the DNA TGTGCCACCAGCAGAGATCGGGGGTACTCTGGAAACACCATATATTTT. Its protein product is CATSRDRGYSGNTIYF.

The chain combines TRBV10-1 with TRBJ1-5; D may be TRBD1 (6 bases). Between the trimmed V and J ends, which lost 3 bases and 9 bases, there was a span of 12 bases. Germline lookup yields CDR1 WNHNN and CDR2 SYGVQD (reference sequence). This CDR3 contains 13 residues. CDR3 amino acids: CASSELQGGPQHF. The DNA of the CDR3 is TGCGCCAGCAGTGAATTACAGGGTGGGCCCCAGCATTTT.

This chain links TRBV3-1 (or the pseudogene TRBV3-2) with TRBJ1-5; D gene ambiguous. The length of the CDR3 is 13 residues. V lost 5 bases and J 5 bases, leaving 10 bases between the germline ends. Germline V gene lookup returns CDR1 LGHDT and CDR2 YNNKEL (reference sequence). The CDR3 protein is CASSFWHHQPQHF. In DNA, the CDR3 is TGTGCCAGCAGCTTTTGGCATCATCAGCCCCAGCATTTT.

This rearrangement joins TRBV6-4 to TRBJ2-1, with D possibly matching TRBD2 (6 bases). The length of the CDR3 is 14 residues. Germline values: CDR1 MRHNA, CDR2 SNTAGT. The ends were cut back, 5 bases at V and 5 bases at J, with 13 bases in the middle. The DNA of the CDR3 is TGTGCCAGCAGTTCTGTAGCGGAACACAATGAGCAGTTCTTC. Amino acid sequence: CASSSVAEHNEQFF.

The chain carries TRBV5-1 and TRBJ2-1; the D is unclear. CDR1 and CDR2 (germline): SGHRS, YFSETQ. V lost 4 bases, J lost 3 bases, and 5 bases lay in between. CDR3 length: 12 residues. The CDR3 loop is CASSPVYNEQFF. In DNA form, the CDR3 reads TGCGCCAGCAGCCCGGTCTACAATGAGCAGTTCTTC.

DNA for the CDR3: TGTGCCAGCCTAGATTGGGTGGTTACACGGAGGGCTTTCTTT. Amino acid sequence: CASLDWVVTRRAFF. This chain uses TRBV28 with TRBJ1-1; D gene ambiguous. Per the germline V gene, CDR1 is MDHEN and CDR2 is SYDVKM. Trimming cost V 8 bases and J 11 bases, with 24 bases left between them. CDR3 length: 14 residues.

This chain connects TRBV10-1 to TRBJ1-1; 7 bases map to TRBD1. Looked up from germline, CDR1 is WNHNN and CDR2 is SYGVQD (reference sequence). The V segment lost 6 bases and the J segment 8 bases; nucleotides outside the gene matches: 6. The CDR3 has 12 residues. DNA for the CDR3: TGCGCCAGCAGCTCCGGGACAGCGGAAGCTTTCTTT. Protein sequence: CASSSGTAEAFF.

This chain joins TRBV28 and TRBJ1-2; D is uncertain. Germline V CDR1 and CDR2: MDHEN, SYDVKM. This CDR3 has 12 residues. V lost 7 bases, J lost 4 bases, and 10 bases lay in between. In nucleotides, the CDR3 is TGTGCCAGCACCCCAGGTCCCTATGGCTACACCTTC. As protein: CASTPGPYGYTF.

This chain links TRBV2 with TRBJ1-2; 7 positions agree with TRBD1. The V and J ends lost 6 bases and 8 bases, in that order; junction bases with no gene match: 3. The CDR3 covers 11 residues. The germline CDR1 and CDR2 sequences are SNHLY and FYNNEI. For the CDR3, the DNA is TGTGCCAGCAGGCAGGGGGGCGGCTACACCTTC. It codes for CASRQGGGYTF.

The chain has TRBV7-2 and TRBJ2-1; 16 bases map to TRBD2. J was trimmed by 2 bases and V by 5 bases; bases with no gene match: 3. This CDR3 spans 17 amino acids. Per germline, CDR1 SGHTA and CDR2 FQGNSA. This chain's CDR3 is CASSPGLAGGPYNEQFF. The CDR3 DNA reads as TGTGCCAGCAGCCCGGGACTAGCGGGAGGGCCCTACAATGAGCAGTTCTTC.

V and J are TRBV28 and TRBJ1-1, with 7 bases fitting TRBD1. V was clipped by 5 bases and J by 1 base; unmatched bases: 4. The CDR3 covers 14 residues. CDR1 is MDHEN, CDR2 SYDVKM, per germline. The CDR3 DNA sequence: TGTGCCAGCAGTCCCCGGGACAGGAACACTGAAGCTTTCTTT. This codes for CASSPRDRNTEAFF.

The genes are TRBV12-2 and TRBJ1-1; TRBD1 is the table's D call and was not checked against the DNA. TRBV12-2 counts as a pseudogene. CDR3 length: 14 residues. Here the CDR3 DNA reads TGTGCAAGTCGCTTAACCCGCAGGGACACTGAAGCTTTCTTT. This encodes CASRLTRRDTEAFF.

The chain carries TRBV28 and TRBJ2-3, with D tentatively TRBD2 (5 bases). This CDR3 has 16 amino acids. Trimming took off 1 base at V and 7 bases at J, with 18 bases between the two ends. Germline V CDR1 and CDR2: MDHEN, SYDVKM. CDR3 bases: TGTGCCAGCAGTTTATTAGCCACCCCCTCGGGGAATACGCAGTATTTT. Amino acid sequence: CASSLLATPSGNTQYF.

This rearrangement joins TRBV30 to TRBJ1-6; D gene unclear. V was clipped by 0 bases and J by 14 bases, with 11 bases between them. This CDR3 is built from 12 residues. Germline CDR1 is GTSNPN and CDR2 is SVGIG (reference sequence). This chain's CDR3 is CAWSVRSRTLHF. The CDR3 nucleotides read TGTGCCTGGAGTGTACGGTCCCGCACCCTCCACTTT.

The chain has TRBV23-1 and TRBJ2-7, with a tentative D call TRBD1 (6 bases). TRBV23-1 is an ORF, with its function uncertain. V was cut by 0 bases and J by 1 base, with 7 bases left in between. The CDR3 contains 14 residues. The CDR3: CASSQSRGSYEQYF. The CDR3, as DNA: TGCGCCAGCAGTCAATCGAGGGGGTCCTACGAGCAGTACTTC.

The chain is built from TRBV24-1 and TRBJ2-2, with 10 bases aligning to TRBD1. Germline V lookup: CDR1 KGHDR, CDR2 SFDVKD. J lost 4 bases, V lost 4 bases, and 5 bases had no gene match. The CDR3 covers 16 residues. CDR3 DNA sequence: TGTGCCACCAGTGACCCCGGGACAGGGGCCACCGGGGAGCTGTTTTTT. Amino acid sequence: CATSDPGTGATGELFF.

The genes are TRBV28 and TRBJ1-1; D is unresolved. CDR1 and CDR2 from the germline V gene are MDHEN and SYDVKM. This CDR3 spans 12 amino acids. Trimming removed 6 bases from V and 0 bases from J, with 5 bases in between. The chain's CDR3 is CASRSVNTEAFF. The CDR3 DNA sequence: TGTGCCAGCAGATCAGTGAACACTGAAGCTTTCTTT. Full variable domain (missing parts from reference TRBV28 and TRBJ1-1): DVKVTQSSRYLVKRTGEKVFLECVQDMDHENMFWYRQDPGLGLRLIYFSYDVKMKEKGDIPEGYSVSREKKERFSLILESASTNQTSMYLCASRSVNTEAFFGQGTRLTVV.